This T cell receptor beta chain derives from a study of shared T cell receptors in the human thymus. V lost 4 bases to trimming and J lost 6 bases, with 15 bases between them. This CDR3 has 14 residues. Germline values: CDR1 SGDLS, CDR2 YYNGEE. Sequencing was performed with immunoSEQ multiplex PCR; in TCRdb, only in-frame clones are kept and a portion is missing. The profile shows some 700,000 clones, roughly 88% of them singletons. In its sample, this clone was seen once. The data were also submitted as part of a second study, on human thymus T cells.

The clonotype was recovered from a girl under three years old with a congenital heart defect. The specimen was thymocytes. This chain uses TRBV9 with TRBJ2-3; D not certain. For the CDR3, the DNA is TGTGCCAGCAGCCCCGAGAGGCCCCGGGATACGCAGTATTTT. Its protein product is CASSPERPRDTQYF.